The 19 T cell receptor beta chains below come from one sample, sequenced in a study of cytomegalovirus exposure and HLA in healthy donors. PCR employed 60 Vbeta and 13 Jbeta primers. Data came from immunoSEQ multiplex PCR; TCRdb stores just in-frame clones and leaves some out. The sample table includes 150,000 or so clones. Sequencing was carried out using PBMCs. Receptors originate from a woman aged 60-75 years in good health and CMV-seronegative.

V and J are TRBV5-8 and TRBJ2-7, with 9 positions matching TRBD1. Losses at the gene ends were 5 bases for V and 5 bases for J; bases not matched to a gene: 11. Germline V gene data show CDR1 as SGHTS and CDR2 as YDEGEE. This CDR3 is 15 amino acids long. The CDR3 reads CASSSRTGESHEQYF. The CDR3 DNA sequence: TGTGCCAGCAGTTCTCGGACAGGGGAATCCCACGAGCAGTACTTC. Full variable domain (missing parts from reference TRBV5-8 and TRBJ2-7): EAGVTQSPTHLIKTRGQQATLRCSPISGHTSVYWYQQALGLGLQFLLWYDEGEERNRGNFPPRFSGRQFPNYSSELNVNALELEDSALYLCASSSRTGESHEQYFGPGTRLTVT.

The chain carries TRBV19 and TRBJ2-3; the D gene is possibly TRBD1 (6 bases). V lost 5 bases and J 2 bases, leaving 14 bases between the germline ends. This CDR3 region has 15 residues. Germline-derived CDR1 and CDR2 are LNHDA and SQIVND (reference sequence). Here the CDR3 reads CASSPRDTYTDTQYF. The CDR3 coding sequence is TGTGCCAGTAGTCCCCGGGACACCTACACAGATACGCAGTATTTT.

V usage is TRBV4-1 and J usage is TRBJ2-3; 7 bases are a match to TRBD1. The germline CDR1 and CDR2 sequences are MGHRA and YSYEKL. The CDR3 has 14 amino acids. Trimming took 0 bases from V and 6 from J; bases not matched to a gene: 3. The CDR3 DNA is TGCGCCAGCAGCCAAGATCAAGGGGGCGATACGCAGTATTTT. The encoded protein is CASSQDQGGDTQYF.

The rearrangement uses TRBV9 and TRBJ2-3; 8 nucleotides align to TRBD2. The CDR3 has 15 amino acids. Looked up from germline, CDR1 is SGDLS and CDR2 is YYNGEE. V lost 1 base, J lost 4 bases, and 5 bases stayed unmatched. The CDR3 bases are TGTGCCAGCAGCGTACGGGAGGGCCGGGCAGATACGCAGTATTTT. Amino acid sequence: CASSVREGRADTQYF.

The chain has TRBV19 and TRBJ1-1; 7 nucleotides align to TRBD1. V shed 4 bases and J 5 bases; nucleotides not matched to a gene: 4. Germline lookup yields CDR1 LNHDA and CDR2 SQIVND (reference sequence). The CDR3 loop spans 13 amino acids. The CDR3 DNA follows: TGTGCCAGTAGTAGGACAGGCGGAACTGAAGCTTTCTTT. It translates to CASSRTGGTEAFF.

The chain employs TRBV11-3 and TRBJ2-1, with 14 bases that match TRBD2. The germline V gene has CDR1 SGHNT and CDR2 YENEEA. The CDR3 consists of 17 residues. V trimming: 5 bases; J trimming: 8 bases; junction bases outside the gene matches: 11. Here the CDR3 DNA reads TGTGCCAGCAGCCCCCCGTGGGGGACTAGCGGGAGTCATGAGCAGTTCTTC. It codes for CASSPPWGTSGSHEQFF.

The J gene is TRBJ1-3, the V gene TRBV18; D may be TRBD1 (6 bases). With 5 bases removed from V and 0 bases from J, the gap between germline ends came to 11 bases. Germline CDR1 and CDR2: KGHSH and LQKENI. The CDR3 extends over 15 amino acids. CDR3: CASSADSTSGNTIYF. The CDR3 nucleotides read TGTGCCAGCTCAGCGGACAGCACCTCTGGAAACACCATATATTTT.

The chain recombines TRBV11-2 with TRBJ1-1, with D hard to call. The germline V gene has CDR1 SGHAT and CDR2 FQNNGV. V was cut by 0 bases and J by 5 bases, with 7 bases left in between. CDR3 length: 13 amino acids. The CDR3 loop is CASSLERWTEAFF. The CDR3 DNA sequence: TGTGCCAGCAGCTTAGAGAGGTGGACTGAAGCTTTCTTT.

The V call is TRBV6-1, the J call TRBJ2-3; no clear D gene. V was trimmed by 6 bases and J by 3 bases, leaving 10 bases between them. The germline gives CDR1 MNHNS, CDR2 SASEGT. The CDR3 extends over 13 amino acids. The CDR3 DNA is TGTGCCAGCAGGGGCAGTCGGACAGATACGCAGTATTTT. It encodes CASRGSRTDTQYF.

V gene TRBV5-1 combines with J gene TRBJ2-2; the D gene is possibly TRBD2 (6 bases). This CDR3 has 15 residues. Germline V gene sequence: CDR1 SGHRS, CDR2 YFSETQ. Trimming removed 3 bases from V and 7 bases from J, with 16 bases in between. CDR3 sequence reads: CASSWRLGADGELFF. Written as DNA, the CDR3 is TGCGCCAGCAGCTGGAGACTAGGGGCGGACGGGGAGCTGTTTTTT.

The chain couples TRBV29-1 to TRBJ2-5; 8 positions match TRBD1. The CDR3 is made up of 13 amino acids. Germline CDR1 and CDR2: SQVTM and ANQGSEA. The junction had 7 bases not matched to a gene; V was cut back by 5 bases and J by 5 bases. The chain's CDR3 is CSVRDRTRETQYF. CDR3 nucleotides: TGCAGCGTTCGGGACAGGACCAGGGAGACCCAGTACTTC.

V usage is TRBV27 and J usage is TRBJ2-7; possible D gene TRBD2, 6 bases. Germline V gives CDR1 MNHEY, CDR2 SMNVEV (reference sequence). Trimming left V 7 bases short and J 4 bases short, with 20 bases between. CDR3 size: 15 residues. CDR3 nucleotides: TGTGCCAGCAAATTAGCCGGACTACTCCTATACGAGCAGTACTTC. This translates into CASKLAGLLLYEQYF.

The chain employs TRBV25-1 and TRBJ1-1; the match to TRBD1 covers 11 bases. This CDR3 has 14 amino acids. The trim removed 6 bases at V and 4 bases at J, leaving 4 bases unmatched. The germline gives CDR1 MGHDK, CDR2 SYGVNS. CDR3 in DNA: TGTGCCAGCAGGCCCGGGACAGGGGGCACTGAAGCTTTCTTT. Residues: CASRPGTGGTEAFF.

The CDR3 nucleotides read TGTGCCAGCTCACCTCTCGGTATTGACAACTCTGGAAACACCATATATTTT. It yields the protein CASSPLGIDNSGNTIYF. The J gene is TRBJ1-3, the V gene TRBV18; no firm D call. The V gene's germline CDR1 is KGHSH and CDR2 LQKENI. CDR3 size: 17 residues. V was clipped by 3 bases and J by 0 bases, with 15 bases between them.

This chain joins TRBV4-1 and TRBJ1-5, with TRBD1 matching over 7 bases. J lost 6 bases, V lost 0 bases, and 8 bases had no gene match. CDR3 size: 16 residues. Germline V gene lookup returns CDR1 MGHRA and CDR2 YSYEKL. The CDR3 DNA reads as TGCGCCAGCAGCCAAGAGACAGGGTACGTGATTCAGCCCCAGCATTTT. Translation: CASSQETGYVIQPQHF.

The chain couples TRBV19 to TRBJ1-2; D call uncertain. The germline V and J ends were trimmed by 7 bases and 4 bases, with 13 bases remaining between them. The CDR3 runs to 13 residues. The germline V gene has CDR1 LNHDA and CDR2 SQIVND (reference sequence). Here the CDR3 DNA reads TGTGCCAGTACAGGTCCTCTGGGCTATGGCTACACCTTC. Its protein is CASTGPLGYGYTF.

The chain employs TRBV4-1 and TRBJ1-1; 9 bases are shared with TRBD1. With V trimmed by 3 bases and J by 1 base, 9 bases remained unmatched. The CDR3 runs 17 residues. Per germline, CDR1 MGHRA and CDR2 YSYEKL. The CDR3 loop is CASSQVSGTGPNTEAFF. CDR3 in DNA: TGCGCCAGCAGCCAGGTCTCCGGGACAGGGCCGAACACTGAAGCTTTCTTT.

Worth noting for this clone: The sample contains more than one DNA sequence encoding this CDR3. The chain uses TRBV18 and TRBJ1-1, with 7 nucleotides matching TRBD1. The V and J ends lost 3 bases and 2 bases, in that order; junction bases with no gene match: 3. The CDR3 consists of 14 residues. Germline CDR1 is KGHSH and CDR2 is LQKENI. The CDR3 loop is CASSPGQLNTEAFF. DNA for the CDR3: TGTGCCAGCTCACCGGGACAGTTAAACACTGAAGCTTTCTTT. Full variable domain (rest looked up from reference TRBV18 and TRBJ1-1): NAGVMQNPRHLVRRRGQEARLRCSPMKGHSHVYWYRQLPEEGLKFMVYLQKENIIDESGMPKERFSAEFPKEGPSILRIQQVVRGDSAAYFCASSPGQLNTEAFFGQGTRLTVV.

On this clone: At one end the junction does not follow the germline gene, possibly because of a read error. V gene TRBV10-3 combines with J gene TRBJ2-1, with 10 bases aligning to TRBD2. There are 16 residues in the CDR3. The germline gives CDR1 ENHRY, CDR2 SYGVKD. For the CDR3, the DNA is TGTGCCATCAGTGAGGGAATAGCGGGGGGCCTAGATCGGGGAATCTTC. It yields the protein CAISEGIAGGLDRGIF.